This T cell receptor (beta chain) was identified in a study of blood T cell repertoires in COVID-19. Overall study context: Sites across the United States, Italy and Spain contributed samples from acute and convalescent COVID-19. PBMCs, B-cell-depleted T cells, or T cells provided the cDNA or gDNA that made up the material.

Germline lookup yields CDR1 LNHNV and CDR2 YYDKDF (reference sequence). Trimming cost V 1 base and J 5 bases, with 12 bases left between them. The CDR3 totals 14 residues. As handled by the study authors: Amplification of reference gene primers was used by the study to estimate nucleated cell counts. The protocol was immunoSEQ multiplex PCR, while the TCRdb copy is restricted to in-frame clones and leaves out a portion. V and J calls and clone size are copied from that table; D and trimming were computed from the DNA. The data contain 180,000 or so clones, approximately 89% of them singletons. This receptor was identified in a woman aged 30 to 39 with acute or convalescent COVID-19. The source material was peripheral blood. The genes are TRBV15 and TRBJ2-7, with TRBD2 as a possible D gene (6 bases). The CDR3 is CATSRVVREDEQYF. DNA of the CDR3: TGTGCCACCAGCAGAGTAGTAAGGGAGGACGAGCAGTACTTC.